This T cell receptor (beta chain) was retrieved from a study of blood T cell repertoires in COVID-19. Across the whole study: In each case, the material was cDNA or gDNA derived from T cells, B-cell-depleted T cells, or PBMCs.

The repertoire was sequenced with immunoSEQ multiplex PCR; TCRdb's copy has only in-frame clones and lacks some. This table has fewer than 60,000 clones, more than 75% appearing once. This clone was counted a single time. The V gene end was trimmed by 4 bases and the J gene end by 5 bases; junction bases not matched to a gene: 8. Germline CDR1 and CDR2: SNHLY and FYNNEI. The CDR3 consists of 16 residues. The sequenced sample was peripheral blood. The sequence was obtained from a man aged 50 to 59 with acute or convalescent COVID-19. The J gene is TRBJ1-4, the V gene TRBV2; 9 nucleotides line up with TRBD1. The chain's CDR3 is CASSGGPGQGNEKLFF. In nucleotides, the CDR3 is TGTGCCAGCAGTGGGGGACCGGGACAGGGAAATGAAAAACTGTTTTTT.